The rows below give T cell receptor beta chains drawn from one sample of a study of CD4 and CD8 cells across lung adenocarcinoma regions. TCRdb reprocessed the PCR reads with MiXCR, giving one entry per CDR3 protein. The sample shows more than 11,000 distinct CDR3 sequences, approximately 40% of them seen only once. The sample consisted of CD4+ T cells from the center of a lung tumor. All receptors come from a male donor with lung adenocarcinoma. The CD4 and CD8 labels of this study may be unreliable. Each CDR3 is given with its conserved first and last residue. Each record gives: J gene, D gene, clone size, V gene, CDR3 DNA, CDR3 protein. A D gene is named only where the DNA matches it firmly. The listing skips clone size in some rows; elsewhere it reads once, few, many or a size class.

>TRBJ2-3|TRBD1|-|TRBV27
TGTGCCAGCGCTGCGATCAGGGGGCGTTTCACAGATACCCAGTACTTT
CASAAIRGRFTDTQYF
>TRBJ2-3|TRBD2|-|TRBV6-1
TGTGCCAGCAAGCAGGGACTAGCGGCGAACACCGAGAAGCAGTATTTT
CASKQGLAANTEKQYF
>TRBJ1-3|-|few|TRBV6-1
TGTGCCAGCCCTAAGGGTGGAAACACCATATATTTT
CASPKGGNTIYF
>TRBJ1-1|TRBD1|few|TRBV6-1
TGTGCCAGCGGGGGACAGTTAAACACTGAAGCTTTCTTT
CASGGQLNTEAFF
>TRBJ2-1|TRBD1|-|TRBV6-1
TGTGCCAGCAGTGGCCCCGGGACAGGGCCCAATGAGCAGTTCTTC
CASSGPGTGPNEQFF
>TRBJ1-6|-|many|TRBV10-1
TGCGCCAGCAGAGCGACAGGAGAAAATTCACCCCTCCACTTT
CASRATGENSPLHF
>TRBJ2-3|-|-|TRBV6-1
TGTGCGGGCAGCCTCTCTGTTAGCGCAGATAAGCAGTATTTT
CAGSLSVSADKQYF
>TRBJ1-3|-|few|TRBV6-1
TGTGCCAGCAGTAGGACAGATCAAGGAAACACCATATATTTT
CASSRTDQGNTIYF
>TRBJ1-2|TRBD1|-|TRBV7-6
TGTGCCAGCAGCTCGGGACAGAACTATGGCTACACCTTC
CASSSGQNYGYTF
>TRBJ2-3|-|-|TRBV6-1
TGTGCCAGCAGCCTCCAGTCCGGGAGTACAGATACGCAGTATTTT
CASSLQSGSTDTQYF
>TRBJ2-7|-|-|TRBV6-5
TGTGCCAGCAGTTACATGGGGACGGGCCCCTACGAGCAGTACTTC
CASSYMGTGPYEQYF
>TRBJ2-1|TRBD2|-|TRBV6-2/TRBV6-3
TGTGCCAGCAGTTTCGTGGGAGGGGTTTCTGAGCAGTTCTTC
CASSFVGGVSEQFF
>TRBJ2-5|-|-|TRBV11-3
TGTGCCAGCAGCCTCCCAGCCCGCGAGACCCAGTACTTC
CASSLPARETQYF
>TRBJ2-3|-|-|TRBV6-5
TGTGCGAGCCGTTACTCGGCGCCGCGAGCCAAAGATACGCAGTATTTT
CASRYSAPRAKDTQYF
>TRBJ2-3|-|once|TRBV15
TGTGCCACCAGCCGAGGGGGGATCGGAGCAGATACGCAGTATTTT
CATSRGGIGADTQYF
>TRBJ2-3|TRBD2|-|TRBV4-2
TGTGCCAGCAGCCAAGATCTAGCGGGAGGGCCAGATACGCAGTATTTT
CASSQDLAGGPDTQYF
>TRBJ2-1|TRBD1|many|TRBV6-5
TGTGCCAGCAGTTACCCCCAGTCGGGACAGGGACAACGCAATGAGCAGTTCTTC
CASSYPQSGQGQRNEQFF
>TRBJ2-1|-|-|TRBV14
TGTGCCAGCAGCCACCTCCCGGGACAAACCTCCTACAATGAGCAGTTCTTC
CASSHLPGQTSYNEQFF
>TRBJ2-3|TRBD2|-|TRBV6-1
TGTGCCAGTCGTTCTAGCGGGAGGGCGACAACCACAGATACGCAGTATTTT
CASRSSGRATTTDTQYF
>TRBJ2-1|TRBD2|once|TRBV6-1
TGTGCCAGCAGTGGCGGGGGGGCGGTGTATGAGCAGTTCTTC
CASSGGGAVYEQFF
>TRBJ2-1|TRBD2|few|TRBV6-2/TRBV6-3
TGTGCCAGCAGTTACTCGACTAGCCTCAATGAGCAGTTCTTC
CASSYSTSLNEQFF
>TRBJ2-2|-|many|TRBV4-2
TGTGCCAGCAGGACAGGGAGCTTTGCGGGAGGTTACACCGGGGAGCTGTTTTTT
CASRTGSFAGGYTGELFF
>TRBJ1-5|-|few|TRBV12-3/TRBV12-4
TGTGCCAGCAGTGATATGCGGAGCAATCAGCCCCAGCATTTT
CASSDMRSNQPQHF
>TRBJ2-3|TRBD2|-|TRBV6-2/TRBV6-3
TGTGCCAGCGAGCGGGGGGGGGGGGTTTTCACAGATACGCAGTATTTT
CASERGGGVFTDTQYF
>TRBJ2-3|TRBD2|-|TRBV10-1
TGCGCCAGCAGTAAGAGCGGGACGGACAAAGATATGCAGTACTTT
CASSKSGTDKDMQYF
>TRBJ2-6|-|-|TRBV27
TGTGCCAGCAGCACGGGACGTCTCTCTGGGGCCAACGTCCTGACTTTC
CASSTGRLSGANVLTF
>TRBJ1-3|-|-|TRBV4-1
TGCGCCAGCAGCCCTCCAGGGATCGGAAACACCATATATTTT
CASSPPGIGNTIYF
>TRBJ2-4|TRBD2|-|TRBV27
TGTGCCAGCAGCTCGGGGCTGCGGGAGGAGGATACTCAGTACTTC
CASSSGLREEDTQYF
>TRBJ1-1|-|many|TRBV27
TGTGCCAGCAGTTTCCAGTGGGACGGAGAAGCTTTCTTT
CASSFQWDGEAFF
>TRBJ2-6|-|-|TRBV6-1
TGTGCCAGCAGGACTCCCCCTGGGGCCAACGTGCTGACTTTC
CASRTPPGANVLTF
>TRBJ2-1|-|-|TRBV27
TGTGCCAGCAGTTTGAGTCTACCCAACTACAATGAGCAGTTCTTC
CASSLSLPNYNEQFF
>TRBJ2-5|-|few|TRBV7-8
TGTGCCAGCAGCCCCTCCGGCCAAGAGACCCAGTACTTC
CASSPSGQETQYF
>TRBJ2-3|-|-|TRBV6-1
TGTGCCAGCGCGCTGCGGACCACAAACACGCAGTATTTT
CASALRTTNTQYF
>TRBJ2-1|-|many|TRBV10-3
TGTGCCATCAAAGAGGCAGGGGCGAATGAGCAGTTCTTC
CAIKEAGANEQFF
>TRBJ2-7|-|-|TRBV5-3
TGTGCCAGAAGCTTTCAGGGACCCGAACCGGGAGAAGCTTACGAGCAGTACTTC
CARSFQGPEPGEAYEQYF
>TRBJ2-5|TRBD1|many|TRBV4-1
TGCGCCAGCAGCCAAGGGGGGCAGGGGGATAGCAGGGAGACCCAGTACTTC
CASSQGGQGDSRETQYF
>TRBJ2-1|TRBD2|medium-sized|TRBV6-1
TGTGCCAGCAGTGAATGGGGACTAGCGGGAGGTACATACAATGAGCAGTTCTTC
CASSEWGLAGGTYNEQFF
>TRBJ2-6|-|-|TRBV6-4
TGTGCCAGCAGTGACTCGGGGGGCTCTGGGGCCAACGTCCTGACTTTC
CASSDSGGSGANVLTF
>TRBJ2-2|TRBD1|-|TRBV20-1
TGCAGTGCCCGTTCCTGGGACAGGGGTAACACCGGGGAGCTGTTTTTT
CSARSWDRGNTGELFF
>TRBJ2-1|-|medium-sized|TRBV6-1
TGTGCCAGCAGTGCGCGGGGCTCCTACAATGAGCAGTTCTTC
CASSARGSYNEQFF
>TRBJ2-5|TRBD2|-|TRBV6-4
TGTGGCGGGGGGGACGGGGGCCGTGGCGCAGAGACGCAGTACTTC
CGGGDGGRGAETQYF
>TRBJ2-4|-|once|TRBV10-3
TGTGCCTCGGGGGGGACAGCCACAGACATTCAGTACTTC
CASGGTATDIQYF
>TRBJ2-3|-|-|TRBV6-4
TGTGCCAGCAGTGTCGGGGGCGGGGGCGCAGATACCCAGTATTTT
CASSVGGGGADTQYF
>TRBJ2-7|TRBD1|-|TRBV11-2
TGTGCCAGCAGCTTATACTATGCCGGGACAGGGAACGAGCAGTACTTC
CASSLYYAGTGNEQYF
>TRBJ2-2|TRBD2|many|TRBV27
TGTGCCAGCAGTGGGACTAGCGGGAGTCTGCCCGGGGAGCTGTTTTTT
CASSGTSGSLPGELFF
>TRBJ2-5|-|medium-sized|TRBV6-1
TGTGCCAGCAGTGGTAACAGACAAGAGACCCAGTACTTC
CASSGNRQETQYF
>TRBJ1-2|TRBD1|many|TRBV6-5
TGTGCCAGCAGTTACTCCCCGGGACAGGATGGCTACACCTTC
CASSYSPGQDGYTF
>TRBJ2-5|TRBD2|-|TRBV6-1
TGTGCCAGCACCCCGGGACTAGCGGGAGGGAGGCAAGAGACCCAGTACTTC
CASTPGLAGGRQETQYF
>TRBJ2-5|-|few|TRBV14
TGTGCCAGCAGCCAAGATCTTTCCAGAGAGACCCAGTACTTC
CASSQDLSRETQYF
>TRBJ1-5|-|many|TRBV6-1
TGTGCCAGCAGTGGACAGGCTGGCCAGCCCCAGCATTTT
CASSGQAGQPQHF
>TRBJ2-3|-|-|TRBV4-2
TGTGCCAGCAGGGGAGACGGGGGCACCGACACAGATACGCAGTATTTT
CASRGDGGTDTDTQYF
>TRBJ2-5|-|many|TRBV6-1
TGTGCCAGCAGAAAACTGGGGACTTTCTTAACTGGAGAGACCCAGTACTTC
CASRKLGTFLTGETQYF
>TRBJ2-1|-|-|TRBV10-3
TGTGCCGGCAGTGAGTCTCAGGGGTGGGAGACCCGGTACTTC
CAGSESQGWETRYF
>TRBJ1-2|TRBD1|-|TRBV6-1
TGTGCCAGCAATCGACAGGGGGGGAACTATGGCTACACCTTC
CASNRQGGNYGYTF
>TRBJ2-3|TRBD2|-|TRBV7-6
TGTGCCAGCAGCTTAGCCCTAGCGGGAGGCCCTGCTAGCACAGATACGCAGTATTTT
CASSLALAGGPASTDTQYF